Presented here are 24 T cell receptor beta chains from one specimen sequenced in a study of lymphopenia after photon versus proton radiotherapy. Produced via immunoSEQ multiplex PCR; TCRdb's table is partial and in-frame only. Of about 45,000 clones in the sample, around 86% are singletons; the top ten hold around 2%. Specimen: peripheral blood, collected from a patient treated with photon-based radiotherapy. These receptors all come from a man aged 40-49 years with gastric cancer.

The chain has TRBV30 and TRBJ1-1; possible D gene TRBD1, 5 bases. This CDR3 contains 13 residues. Trimming pared 1 base from V and 0 bases from J, leaving 6 bases between. CDR1 is GTSNPN and CDR2 is SVGIG in the germline V gene (reference sequence). In nucleotides, the CDR3 is TGTGCCTGGAGTGGGACATTGAACACTGAAGCTTTCTTT. Encoded protein: CAWSGTLNTEAFF.

The chain employs TRBV6-5 and TRBJ1-2; D not certain. The CDR3 loop spans 15 amino acids. Germline V gene lookup returns CDR1 MNHEY and CDR2 SVGAGI. Trimming took 0 bases from V and 7 from J, leaving 15 bases between them. CDR3: CASSYSLESTSGYTF. The CDR3 DNA reads TGTGCCAGCAGTTACTCTCTTGAGTCGACCAGTGGCTACACCTTC.

The gene calls are TRBV2 and TRBJ1-4; D unclear. The CDR3 runs 15 residues. V was cut by 0 bases and J by 3 bases, with 8 bases left in between. Germline lookup yields CDR1 SNHLY and CDR2 FYNNEI. The CDR3 sequence is CASSEAGLSNEKLFF. The CDR3 DNA reads as TGTGCCAGCAGTGAAGCAGGGCTTTCTAATGAAAAACTGTTTTTT.

The genes are TRBV13 and TRBJ2-3, with 11 nucleotides matching TRBD2. J gave up 7 bases and V 5 bases, and 11 bases lay outside the gene matches. This CDR3 region has 16 residues. Germline CDR1 is PRHDT and CDR2 is FYEKMQ (reference sequence). The CDR3 protein is CASSLAGGYPLNTQYF. Written as DNA, the CDR3 is TGTGCCAGCAGCCTAGCGGGGGGCTACCCTTTGAATACGCAGTATTTT.

This clone was counted only a few times. The chain joins TRBV11-2 to TRBJ2-7, with 7 bases identical to TRBD1. The V and J ends lost 5 bases and 3 bases, in that order; junction bases with no gene match: 7. CDR1 is SGHAT and CDR2 is FQNNGV in the germline V gene. The CDR3 length is 14 residues. CDR3 sequence (DNA): TGTGCCAGCAGCCCAGGAGCAGGGGGCTACGAGCAGTACTTC. Translated, it gives CASSPGAGGYEQYF.

J is TRBJ1-5 and V is TRBV19, with a tentative D call TRBD1 (5 bases). This CDR3 contains 18 residues. The ends were cut back, 6 bases at V and 0 bases at J, with 21 bases in the middle. Germline-derived CDR1 and CDR2 are LNHDA and SQIVND (reference sequence). DNA of the CDR3: TGTGCCAGTAGCCCCGGGCCTCTTCTGGGGACTAGCAATCAGCCCCAGCATTTT. Translated: CASSPGPLLGTSNQPQHF.

On this clone itself: The junction departs from germline at one end; a sequencing error may be responsible. Other DNA sequences in this specimen translate into the identical CDR3. The chain joins TRBV7-9 to TRBJ2-5, with D unclear. The CDR3 has 11 residues. CDR1 is SEHNR and CDR2 is FQNEAQ in the germline V gene (reference sequence). The CDR3 loop is CASSLKETQYF. In DNA, the CDR3 is TGTGCCAGCAGCCTGAAAGAGACTCAGTACTTC.

The rearrangement uses TRBV18 and TRBJ1-1; 9 bases align to TRBD1. The CDR3 is made up of 14 amino acids. Germline V lookup: CDR1 KGHSH, CDR2 LQKENI. Germline trimming cut 5 bases from V and 11 bases from J; bases unmatched to any gene: 12. CDR3 DNA sequence: TGTGCCAGCTCAGCAAAGCTCGGACAGGGGATGGCTTTCTTT. This gives the protein CASSAKLGQGMAFF. The whole variable domain, filled in from reference TRBV18 and TRBJ1-1, reads NAGVMQNPRHLVRRRGQEARLRCSPMKGHSHVYWYRQLPEEGLKFMVYLQKENIIDESGMPKERFSAEFPKEGPSILRIQQVVRGDSAAYFCASSAKLGQGMAFFGQGTRLTVV.

The chain is built from TRBV27 and TRBJ1-2; 8 bases match TRBD1. Trimming cost V 4 bases and J 7 bases; bases outside gene matches: 8. The CDR3 length is 14 residues. The germline V gene encodes CDR1 MNHEY and CDR2 SMNVEV (reference sequence). The CDR3 region has the DNA TGTGCCAGCAGTTCGAGAAGACAGGGGAGTGGCTACACCTTC. This translates into CASSSRRQGSGYTF.

This chain joins TRBV29-1 and TRBJ2-6, with D unresolved. CDR1 is SQVTM and CDR2 is ANQGSEA in the germline V gene. V was shortened by 8 bases and J by 2 bases, with 10 bases between the two germline ends. The CDR3 is 13 amino acids. CDR3 in DNA: TGCAGCAGCCGGACCCCTGGGGCCAACGTCCTGACTTTC. It specifies CSSRTPGANVLTF. Complete variable domain (other parts from reference TRBV29-1 and TRBJ2-6): SAVISQKPSRDICQRGTSLTIQCQVDSQVTMMFWYRQQPGQSLTLIATANQGSEATYESGFVIDKFPISRPNLTFSTLTVSNMSPEDSSIYLCSSRTPGANVLTFGAGSRLTVL.

The V call is TRBV6-5, the J call TRBJ2-2; a weak D match, TRBD1 (6 bases). V lost 2 bases, J lost 3 bases, and 10 bases lay in between. The CDR3 sequence is 15 residues long. Germline V gene data show CDR1 as MNHEY and CDR2 as SVGAGI. CDR3 loop: CASSYGTTHTGELFF. CDR3 nucleotides: TGTGCCAGCAGTTACGGGACAACTCACACCGGGGAGCTGTTTTTT.

The CDR3 protein is CASSPDFGTDTQYF. The CDR3 DNA is TGTGCCAGCAGCCCGGACTTTGGCACAGATACGCAGTATTTT. The chain has TRBV5-4 and TRBJ2-3; tentative D call: TRBD2 (5 bases). The length of the CDR3 is 14 residues. Trimming cost V 4 bases and J 1 base, with 10 bases left between them. CDR1 and CDR2 (germline): SGHNT, YYREEE (reference sequence).

This clone has just a few counts. The chain has TRBV30 and TRBJ1-5, with D possibly being TRBD1 (5 bases). V was pared by 0 bases and J by 0 bases, with 18 bases between. The CDR3 runs to 18 residues. Germline CDR1 is GTSNPN and CDR2 is SVGIG (reference sequence). The CDR3 DNA sequence: TGTGCCTGGAGTGTACCGGGGGTGAGGGGTTATAGCAATCAGCCCCAGCATTTT. It is translated as CAWSVPGVRGYSNQPQHF.

The chain joins TRBV6-6 to TRBJ2-1; D is unresolved. V was clipped by 6 bases and J by 9 bases, with 21 bases between them. The germline V gene has CDR1 MNHNY and CDR2 SVGAGI (reference sequence). The CDR3 loop spans 15 amino acids. The CDR3 here is CASSHGKDWMGEQFF. As DNA, the CDR3 is TGTGCCAGCAGCCACGGTAAAGACTGGATGGGTGAGCAGTTCTTC.

The rearrangement links TRBV19 to TRBJ1-5, with D perhaps TRBD1 (6 bases). Germline V lookup: CDR1 LNHDA, CDR2 SQIVND (reference sequence). V lost 4 bases, J lost 1 base, and 23 bases lay in between. CDR3 length: 19 residues. CDR3 protein: CASSTPRTAERWSNQPQHF. The CDR3 DNA reads TGTGCCAGTAGTACCCCTCGGACAGCGGAGAGGTGGAGCAATCAGCCCCAGCATTTT.

The J gene is TRBJ2-1, the V gene TRBV6-5; the D is unclear. Per germline, CDR1 MNHEY and CDR2 SVGAGI. V was pared by 1 base and J by 8 bases, with 3 bases between. CDR3 length: 11 residues. CDR3 nucleotide sequence: TGTGCCAGCAGTTACTTCGATGAGCAGTTCTTC. This translates into CASSYFDEQFF.

The chain combines TRBV7-2 with TRBJ2-7; D is perhaps TRBD1 or TRBD2 (5 bases each). The CDR3 contains 15 residues. The germline V gene encodes CDR1 SGHTA and CDR2 FQGNSA. Trimming cost V 0 bases and J 2 bases, with 11 bases left between them. The CDR3 sequence: CASSLAAQGPYEQYF. The CDR3 DNA follows: TGTGCCAGCAGCTTAGCGGCGCAGGGACCCTACGAGCAGTACTTC.

This rearrangement joins TRBV2 to TRBJ1-1; D unresolved. The CDR3 contains 13 residues. CDR1 is SNHLY, CDR2 FYNNEI, per germline. V was trimmed by 6 bases and J by 5 bases, leaving 13 bases between them. The CDR3 is CASRVRFPTEAFF. The CDR3 bases are TGTGCCAGCAGGGTGCGTTTTCCAACTGAAGCTTTCTTT.

This chain's CDR3 is CASSLGGAPSYEQYF. The DNA for the CDR3 is TGCGCCAGCAGCTTGGGTGGGGCCCCCTCCTACGAGCAGTACTTC. The rearrangement joins TRBV5-1 to TRBJ2-7, with D maybe TRBD1 (5 bases). V dropped 0 bases and J dropped 0 bases, with 10 bases sitting between them. CDR3 length: 15 amino acids. CDR1 and CDR2 from the germline V gene are SGHRS and YFSETQ.

The table lists this clone with a count of one. The chain recombines TRBV6-1 with TRBJ2-7; possible D gene TRBD2, 5 bases. Trimming cost V 1 base and J 11 bases, with 18 bases left between them. The CDR3 is 14 amino acids. Per germline, CDR1 MNHNS and CDR2 SASEGT. CDR3 loop: CASSEGRTSIREYF. The CDR3 nucleotides are TGTGCCAGCAGTGAAGGTAGGACTTCCATAAGGGAGTACTTC.

The CDR3 sequence: CASSFGQGAGNTIYF. CDR3 bases: TGTGCCAGCAGCTTCGGACAGGGTGCAGGAAACACCATATATTTT. The J gene is TRBJ1-3, the V gene TRBV5-6, with 8 bases fitting TRBD1. The V segment lost 2 bases and the J segment 4 bases; nucleotides outside the gene matches: 5. Germline CDR1 and CDR2: SGHDT and YYEEEE. The CDR3 consists of 15 residues.

V usage is TRBV12-1 and J usage is TRBJ2-5; the table's TRBD2 call for D was not verified on the DNA. TRBV12-1 is a pseudogene. The CDR3 runs 14 residues. CDR3 region: CASSPWTSEETQYF. DNA of the CDR3: TGTGCCAGCAGCCCCTGGACTAGTGAGGAGACCCAGTACTTC.

The J gene is TRBJ1-5, the V gene TRBV5-5; no reliable D call. Germline CDR1 is SGHKS and CDR2 is YYEKEE (reference sequence). V was trimmed by 0 bases and J by 5 bases, leaving 6 bases between them. The CDR3 contains 13 residues. CDR3 in DNA: TGTGCCAGCAGCTTGGGGGTGGATCAGCCCCAGCATTTT. This translates into CASSLGVDQPQHF. The complete variable domain, with remaining parts taken from reference TRBV5-5 and TRBJ1-5, reads DAGVTQSPTHLIKTRGQQVTLRCSPISGHKSVSWYQQVLGQGPQFIFQYYEKEERGRGNFPDRFSARQFPNYSSELNVNALLLGDSALYLCASSLGVDQPQHFGDGTRLSIL.

The genes are TRBV11-2 and TRBJ1-3; the D is unclear. V lost 1 base and J 7 bases, leaving 20 bases between the germline ends. The CDR3 loop spans 17 amino acids. The germline CDR1 and CDR2 sequences are SGHAT and FQNNGV. The DNA of the CDR3 is TGTGCCAGCAGCTTAGTTGTCATGTCGCGGATATTGAACACCATATATTTT. Amino acids: CASSLVVMSRILNTIYF.